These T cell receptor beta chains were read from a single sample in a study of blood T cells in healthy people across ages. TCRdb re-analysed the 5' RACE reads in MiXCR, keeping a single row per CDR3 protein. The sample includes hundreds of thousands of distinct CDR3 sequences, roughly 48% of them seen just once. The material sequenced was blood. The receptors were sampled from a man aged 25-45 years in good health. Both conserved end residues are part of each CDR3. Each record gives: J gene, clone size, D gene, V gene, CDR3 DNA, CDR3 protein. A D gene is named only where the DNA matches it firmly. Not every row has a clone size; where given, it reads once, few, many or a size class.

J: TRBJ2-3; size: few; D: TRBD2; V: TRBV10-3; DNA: TGTGCCATCAGTGGATGGAGCGGGGGGTTAACGGATACGCAGTATTTT; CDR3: CAISGWSGGLTDTQYF
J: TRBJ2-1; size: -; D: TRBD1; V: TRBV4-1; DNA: TGCGCCAGCAGCCGCCCACAGGGGTCCTACAATGAGCAGTTCTTC; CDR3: CASSRPQGSYNEQFF
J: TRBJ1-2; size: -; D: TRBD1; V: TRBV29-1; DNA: TGCAGCGTTGAAGAGGGACAGAACTATGGCTACACCTTC; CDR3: CSVEEGQNYGYTF
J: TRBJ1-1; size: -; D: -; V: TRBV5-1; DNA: TGCGCCAGCAACTCGCAGGGTGGGGACACTGAAGCTTTCTTT; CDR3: CASNSQGGDTEAFF
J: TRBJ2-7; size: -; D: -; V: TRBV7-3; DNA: TGTGCCAGCAGCAAAAGCCAGGGCCTTGCCTACGAGCAGTACTTC; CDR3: CASSKSQGLAYEQYF
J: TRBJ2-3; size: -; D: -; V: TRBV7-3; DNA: TGTGCCAGCAGCGTATCCGGGGCAGATACGCAGTATTTT; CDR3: CASSVSGADTQYF
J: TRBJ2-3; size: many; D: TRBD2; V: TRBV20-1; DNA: TGCAGTGCGATACCGCCTAGCGGGGGCGGAGATACGCAGTATTTT; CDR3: CSAIPPSGGGDTQYF
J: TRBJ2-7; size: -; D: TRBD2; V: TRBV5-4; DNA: TGTGCCAGCAGCTTAAGTAGCGGGGGCCGATCCTACGAGCAGTACTTC; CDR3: CASSLSSGGRSYEQYF
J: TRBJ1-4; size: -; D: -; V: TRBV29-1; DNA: TGCAGCGTTCCCGAAGCCAGGGGTGAAAAACTGTTTTTT; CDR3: CSVPEARGEKLFF
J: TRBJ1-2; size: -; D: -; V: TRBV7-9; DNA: TGTGCCAGCAGCACCCACGAGGGCCACACCTTC; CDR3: CASSTHEGHTF